These 15 T cell receptor beta chains came from one sample sequenced in a study of response to subunit inactivated influenza vaccine. TCRdb re-called the RT-PCR reads with MiXCR, one entry per CDR3 protein. This repertoire shows hundreds of thousands of distinct CDR3 sequences, less than 8% found once; its top ten account for under 15%. The sequenced sample was PBMCs from blood, obtained approximately 25 months after vaccination. Source of these receptors: a man between 50 and 75 years old who received an inactivated influenza vaccine.

This clonotype was detected a few times. Its ends do not fully match the called genes, so a read error is possible. The gene calls are TRBV3-1 and TRBJ1-2; D gene ambiguous. Germline V gene data show CDR1 as LGHDT and CDR2 as YNNKEL (reference sequence). The CDR3 contains 12 residues. Here the CDR3 reads CASSQVYDVPHF. CDR3 bases: TGTGCCAGCAGCCAAGTTTATGATGTCCCTCACTTC.

This clonotype was seen only a few times. CDR3 sequence reads: CASSFSYNTGELFF. The CDR3 DNA sequence: TGTGCCAGCAGCTTTAGTTACAACACCGGGGAGCTGTTTTTT. The chain combines TRBV7-6 with TRBJ2-2; D not resolved. V was cut by 3 bases and J by 2 bases, with 7 bases left in between. Germline assignment: CDR1 SGHVS and CDR2 FNYEAQ. There are 14 residues in the CDR3.

This clonotype was recorded a few times. The gene calls are TRBV14 and TRBJ2-7; 8 bases line up with TRBD2. This CDR3 has 15 residues. The germline V gene encodes CDR1 SGHDN and CDR2 FVKESK. V gave up 5 bases and J gave up 3 bases; unmatched junction bases: 9. The DNA of the CDR3 is TGTGCCAGCAGCGAACGGACTAGCCGACTCTACGAGCAGTACTTC. Protein: CASSERTSRLYEQYF. The entire variable domain, with the rest obtained from reference TRBV14 and TRBJ2-7, is as follows: EAGVTQFPSHSVIEKGQTVTLRCDPISGHDNLYWYRRVMGKEIKFLLHFVKESKQDESGMPNNRFLAERTGGTYSTLKVQPAELEDSGVYFCASSERTSRLYEQYFGPGTRLTVT.

This clonotype was seen repeatedly, ten times or more. The chain couples TRBV28 to TRBJ2-4; the D gene could be TRBD1 or TRBD2 (6 bases each). Germline V gene lookup returns CDR1 MDHEN and CDR2 SYDVKM. The length of the CDR3 is 13 residues. Deletions cut 7 bases from V and 5 bases from J, with 12 bases between. The CDR3 nucleotides read TGTGCCAGCACCGGGGGCGGGGAAAACATTCAGTACTTC. Residues: CASTGGGENIQYF.

This chain connects TRBV10-3 to TRBJ2-2, with TRBD2 matching over 8 bases. This CDR3 spans 15 amino acids. Germline CDR1 and CDR2: ENHRY and SYGVKD. The V gene end was trimmed by 0 bases and the J gene end by 7 bases; junction bases not matched to a gene: 4. The CDR3: CAISESSGSNGELFF. In DNA, the CDR3 is TGTGCCATCAGTGAGTCCAGCGGGAGTAACGGGGAGCTGTTTTTT.

The sample holds many counts of this clonotype. CDR3 sequence (DNA): TGTGCCAGCGGGCCCGGGACTAGCGACTACAATGAGCAGTTCTTC. Encoded protein: CASGPGTSDYNEQFF. The V and J genes are TRBV9 and TRBJ2-1, with 10 bases identical to TRBD2. Germline V gene lookup returns CDR1 SGDLS and CDR2 YYNGEE. V shed 7 bases and J 3 bases; nucleotides not matched to a gene: 7. The CDR3 is 15 amino acids.

This clonotype was picked up many times. V and J are TRBV4-1 and TRBJ1-2, with TRBD1 matching 8 bases. Looked up from germline, CDR1 is MGHRA and CDR2 is YSYEKL. CDR3 size: 16 residues. V was pared by 3 bases and J by 4 bases, with 10 bases of the junction left unmatched. CDR3 region: CASSQDGQGSIYGYTF. CDR3 bases: TGCGCCAGCAGCCAGGACGGACAGGGCTCAATCTATGGCTACACCTTC.

In the case of this clonotype: Mismatch with germline at one junction end may stem from a read error. V usage is TRBV29-1 and J usage is TRBJ2-1, with TRBD1 matching 8 bases. CDR3 size: 14 residues. Germline loops: CDR1 SQVTM, CDR2 ANQGSEA. CDR3 in amino acids: CSVEKQGVRNAQFF. The CDR3 nucleotides read TGCAGCGTTGAAAAACAGGGGGTTCGCAATGCGCAGTTCTTC.

The V gene is TRBV6-2 or TRBV6-3, the J gene TRBJ1-5, with a tentative D call TRBD1 (5 bases). The V end was cut by 5 bases, the J end by 7 bases, with 21 bases between. Germline V gene sequence: CDR1 MNHEY, CDR2 SVGEGT. The CDR3 is 16 residues long. CDR3 nucleotide sequence: TGTGCCAGCAGTGCCGCCAGGGCAGTCTCAATGCAGCCCCAGCATTTT. Protein: CASSAARAVSMQPQHF.

The sample holds a few counts of this clonotype. At one end, the junction sequence differs from germline, possibly due to a read error. J is TRBJ2-5 and V is TRBV5-1; D unclear. The CDR3 runs 14 residues. Germline CDR1 reads SGHRS; CDR2 reads YFSETQ. Here the CDR3 reads CASRLALLAETQYF. The DNA of the CDR3 is TGCGCCAGCAGATTGGCCCTCCTTGCGGAGACCCAGTACTTC.

For this clonotype: A much larger clone sits a single nucleotide away, making a read error possible. V and J are TRBV29-1 and TRBJ2-1; D is perhaps TRBD1 or TRBD2 (6 bases each). Germline V CDR1 and CDR2: SQVTM, ANQGSEA. CDR3 length: 14 residues. Trimming cost V 4 bases and J 10 bases, with 20 bases left between them. CDR3: CSVGFWGASYEQFF. For the CDR3, the DNA is TGCAGCGTTGGATTTTGGGGGGCGTCCTACGAGCAGTTCTTC.

This clonotype was counted only a few times. The chain has TRBV5-1 and TRBJ2-3; tentative D call: TRBD2 (5 bases). Germline CDR1 and CDR2: SGHRS and YFSETQ. The ends were cut back, 0 bases at V and 5 bases at J, with 13 bases in the middle. The CDR3 runs to 15 residues. The CDR3 loop is CASSLAYLGGDTQYF. In DNA, the CDR3 is TGCGCCAGCAGCTTGGCCTACCTCGGAGGAGATACGCAGTATTTT. Complete variable domain (other parts from reference TRBV5-1 and TRBJ2-3): KAGVTQTPRYLIKTRGQQVTLSCSPISGHRSVSWYQQTPGQGLQFLFEYFSETQRNKGNFPGRFSGRQFSNSRSEMNVSTLELGDSALYLCASSLAYLGGDTQYFGPGTRLTVL.

The CDR3 region is CASNGGGETQYF. In DNA, the CDR3 is TGTGCCAGCAACGGGGGGGGAGAGACCCAGTACTTC. V is TRBV6-6 and J is TRBJ2-5, with 8 bases that match TRBD2. The CDR3 consists of 12 residues. With 7 bases clipped from V and 4 bases from J, the junction kept 2 bases outside the gene matches. Germline CDR1 is MNHNY and CDR2 is SVGAGI (reference sequence).

The chain uses TRBV6-5 and TRBJ1-1, with 7 bases that match TRBD1. Germline V CDR1 and CDR2: MNHEY, SVGAGI. Trimming at V came to 0 bases and at J to 2 bases, leaving 6 bases not matched to a gene. The CDR3 has 16 residues. The CDR3 nucleotides read TGTGCCAGCAGTTACTCGATTGACAGGGTCAACACTGAAGCTTTCTTT. As protein: CASSYSIDRVNTEAFF.

This clonotype was seen many times. The V gene is TRBV20-1, the J gene TRBJ2-3; a weak D match, TRBD2 (6 bases). The CDR3 has 15 amino acids. V shed 0 bases and J shed 7 bases, with 17 bases lying between them. Germline V gene lookup returns CDR1 DFQATT and CDR2 SNEGSKA (reference sequence). In DNA form, the CDR3 reads TGCAGTGCTAGAGATCAATCGGCGGGGTCCAATACGCAGTATTTT. Translation gives CSARDQSAGSNTQYF.